These 32 T cell receptor beta chains were all obtained from the same sample, sequenced in a study of shared clonotypes between healthy human individuals. Here immunoSEQ multiplex PCR was the method, and the copy in TCRdb shows in-frame clones only, minus some. This table holds 2 million to 2.5 million clones, roughly 92% found once. Sequencing was done on a sample of naive CD4+ T cells from PBMCs. Stated subset: CD45RA+ positively selected. Receptors were obtained from a man aged 18 to 29 in good health. Some clones in this sample may be carry-over from other donors' samples.

The V gene is TRBV7-9, the J gene TRBJ2-2; possible D gene TRBD1, 6 bases. Germline assignment: CDR1 SEHNR and CDR2 FQNEAQ (reference sequence). This CDR3 has 17 residues. The ends were cut back, 5 bases at V and 5 bases at J, with 21 bases in the middle. In DNA form, the CDR3 reads TGTGCCAGCAGCCTCCCGACAGGCGGAATGGGGACCGGGGAGCTGTTTTTT. It yields the protein CASSLPTGGMGTGELFF.

The rearrangement joins TRBV30 to TRBJ2-7; 9 bases line up with TRBD1. This CDR3 region has 13 residues. Germline CDR1 GTSNPN, CDR2 SVGIG (reference sequence). The V segment lost 2 bases and the J segment 6 bases; nucleotides outside the gene matches: 5. CDR3 amino acids: CAWSMRTGAEQYF. As DNA, the CDR3 is TGTGCCTGGAGTATGCGGACAGGGGCCGAGCAGTACTTC. The full variable domain, completed using reference TRBV30 and TRBJ2-7, is SQTIHQWPATLVQPVGSPLSLECTVEGTSNPNLYWYRQAAGRGLQLLFYSVGIGQISSEVPQNLSASRPQDRQFILSSKKLLLSDSGFYLCAWSMRTGAEQYFGPGTRLTVT.

To note about this clone: The sample carries other DNA sequences with the same CDR3. The V and J genes are TRBV9 and TRBJ2-1; 8 bases line up with TRBD2. V was pared by 2 bases and J by 1 base, with 2 bases of the junction left unmatched. The CDR3 extends over 15 amino acids. In germline, CDR1 is SGDLS, CDR2 YYNGEE. This chain's CDR3 is CASSVSGSSYNEQFF. The CDR3 nucleotides are TGTGCCAGCAGCGTGAGCGGGAGTTCCTACAATGAGCAGTTCTTC. The full variable domain, completed using reference TRBV9 and TRBJ2-1, is DSGVTQTPKHLITATGQRVTLRCSPRSGDLSVYWYQQSLDQGLQFLIQYYNGEERAKGNILERFSAQQFPDLHSELNLSSLELGDSALYFCASSVSGSSYNEQFFGPGTRLTVL.

This chain uses TRBV7-2 with TRBJ2-3; D is perhaps TRBD2 (5 bases). The CDR3 covers 18 residues. With 8 bases removed from V and 2 bases from J, the gap between germline ends came to 26 bases. Germline lookup yields CDR1 SGHTA and CDR2 FQGNSA. CDR3 protein: CASPFVRTRTLFTDTQYF. As DNA, the CDR3 is TGTGCCAGCCCTTTTGTCCGGACTCGCACCTTATTCACAGATACGCAGTATTTT.

The chain is built from TRBV29-1 and TRBJ2-1; the match to TRBD2 covers 9 bases. CDR1 SQVTM and CDR2 ANQGSEA come from the germline V gene. Trimming removed 7 bases from V and 7 bases from J; junction bases left unmatched: 11. This CDR3 comprises 14 residues. The CDR3 loop reads CSALRGRAGNEQFF. CDR3 coding DNA: TGCAGCGCCCTCCGCGGGAGGGCCGGGAATGAGCAGTTCTTC.

CDR3 residues: CASAPGGNYGYTF. The CDR3 DNA follows: TGTGCCAGCGCCCCCGGGGGGAACTATGGCTACACCTTC. The chain combines TRBV5-8 with TRBJ1-2; D is possibly TRBD1 (5 bases). V dropped 7 bases and J dropped 2 bases, with 12 bases sitting between them. The CDR3 sequence is 13 residues long. Germline CDR1 SGHTS, CDR2 YDEGEE.

The table lists this clone with a count of one. Different DNA sequences within this sample yield the same CDR3. This chain links TRBV20-1 with TRBJ1-4; a possible D gene is TRBD1 (5 bases). Deletions cut 6 bases from V and 5 bases from J, with 7 bases between. Germline CDR1 is DFQATT and CDR2 is SNEGSKA (reference sequence). This CDR3 has 11 amino acids. The CDR3: CSARENEKLFF. As DNA, the CDR3 is TGCAGTGCCAGGGAAAATGAAAAACTGTTTTTT.

CDR3 in DNA: TGTGCCAGCAGCCAAAGGGGGCTAGCGGGAGCCGAGCAGTACTTC. Residues: CASSQRGLAGAEQYF. This chain links TRBV14 with TRBJ2-7; 10 nucleotides match TRBD2. The CDR3 spans 15 residues. Germline lookup yields CDR1 SGHDN and CDR2 FVKESK. Trimming at V came to 2 bases and at J to 6 bases, leaving 7 bases not matched to a gene.

This clone occurred once. V usage is TRBV5-5 and J usage is TRBJ1-4; no definite D call. Germline V lookup: CDR1 SGHKS, CDR2 YYEKEE (reference sequence). Trimming removed 4 bases from V and 0 bases from J, with 10 bases in between. The CDR3 has 15 residues. The CDR3 sequence is CASSPYSATNEKLFF. The DNA of the CDR3 is TGTGCCAGCAGCCCATACAGTGCAACTAATGAAAAACTGTTTTTT. The whole variable domain, remainder taken from reference TRBV5-5 and TRBJ1-4, is DAGVTQSPTHLIKTRGQQVTLRCSPISGHKSVSWYQQVLGQGPQFIFQYYEKEERGRGNFPDRFSARQFPNYSSELNVNALLLGDSALYLCASSPYSATNEKLFFGSGTQLSVL.

This clone was counted a single time. This rearrangement joins TRBV19 to TRBJ2-6; the D call may be TRBD1 or TRBD2 (5 bases each). Germline values: CDR1 LNHDA, CDR2 SQIVND (reference sequence). The CDR3 consists of 17 residues. V was shortened by 4 bases and J by 4 bases, with 17 bases between the two germline ends. The CDR3 DNA reads TGTGCCAGTAGTACCGGGACGGGGTTAGTGGGGGCCAACGTCCTGACTTTC. Residues: CASSTGTGLVGANVLTF.

V and J are TRBV28 and TRBJ1-3, with D hard to call. The CDR3 length is 17 residues. Germline CDR1 and CDR2: MDHEN and SYDVKM. V was pared by 0 bases and J by 5 bases, with 17 bases between. CDR3 residues: CASSLWSPGRVRNTIYF. CDR3 bases: TGTGCCAGCAGTTTATGGAGTCCAGGAAGGGTACGAAACACCATATATTTT.

This chain uses TRBV15 with TRBJ2-2; maybe TRBD1 (6 bases). CDR3 size: 17 residues. From germline, CDR1 is LNHNV and CDR2 YYDKDF (reference sequence). Trimming took 0 bases from V and 5 from J, leaving 16 bases between them. CDR3 DNA: TGTGCCACCAGCAGAGAGAGGGCAGGGGCAAGGACCGGGGAGCTGTTTTTT. Encoded protein: CATSRERAGARTGELFF.

The chain uses TRBV5-8 and TRBJ1-4; D is unclear. This CDR3 spans 12 amino acids. The V gene lost 4 bases and the J gene lost 8 bases, with 9 bases spanning the gap. Germline V lookup: CDR1 SGHTS, CDR2 YDEGEE. CDR3 nucleotides: TGTGCCAGCAGCCATGACACGGAAAAACTGTTTTTT. It is translated as CASSHDTEKLFF.

The genes are TRBV18 and TRBJ2-5; no firm D call. The germline CDR1 and CDR2 sequences are KGHSH and LQKENI. V was pared by 6 bases and J by 2 bases, with 7 bases between. There are 12 residues in the CDR3. The CDR3 DNA reads as TGTGCCAGCTCCACCGGTCAAGAGACCCAGTACTTC. It codes for CASSTGQETQYF.

The chain combines TRBV7-9 with TRBJ2-1, with TRBD2 matching over 10 bases. CDR1 and CDR2 from the germline V gene are SEHNR and FQNEAQ (reference sequence). V lost 5 bases to trimming and J lost 4 bases; unmatched junction nucleotides: 8. This CDR3 has 16 amino acids. CDR3 loop: CASSPAGSGRYNEQFF. CDR3 bases: TGTGCCAGCAGCCCAGCGGGTAGCGGGAGGTACAATGAGCAGTTCTTC.

This clone appeared a single time. This chain uses TRBV29-1 with TRBJ2-7; TRBD1 is a possible D gene (9 bases). The CDR3 contains 14 residues. Germline CDR1 reads SQVTM; CDR2 reads ANQGSEA. V lost 6 bases to trimming and J lost 3 bases, with 18 bases between them. CDR3 nucleotide sequence: TGCAGCGTCGGGAGGGGACAGGGTCTCTACGAGCAGTACTTC. Residues: CSVGRGQGLYEQYF.

This chain links TRBV6-5 with TRBJ2-1; 9 nucleotides align to TRBD1. CDR3 size: 13 residues. V was clipped by 7 bases and J by 7 bases; unmatched bases: 5. Germline assignment: CDR1 MNHEY and CDR2 SVGAGI. CDR3 in DNA: TGTGCCAGCAAGGGACAGGGAAGGAATGAGCAGTTCTTC. This codes for CASKGQGRNEQFF.

V is TRBV18 and J is TRBJ1-3; 12 bases line up with TRBD1. The CDR3 contains 19 residues. J gave up 0 bases and V 3 bases, and 9 bases lay outside the gene matches. Germline lookup yields CDR1 KGHSH and CDR2 LQKENI. CDR3 amino acids: CASSPNYGTGGVSGNTIYF. CDR3 DNA sequence: TGTGCCAGCTCACCCAATTACGGGACAGGGGGCGTCTCTGGAAACACCATATATTTT.

The chain is built from TRBV5-6 and TRBJ1-4; 8 bases map to TRBD1. Germline V gene lookup returns CDR1 SGHDT and CDR2 YYEEEE. The CDR3 runs to 15 residues. Unmatched junction bases numbered 7, after V lost 4 bases and J lost 5 bases. The CDR3 loop is CASSLRTGSNEKLFF. The CDR3 DNA follows: TGTGCCAGCAGCCTAAGGACAGGGTCCAATGAAAAACTGTTTTTT.

The chain is built from TRBV29-1 and TRBJ2-1; D is perhaps TRBD1 (6 bases). CDR1 is SQVTM and CDR2 is ANQGSEA in the germline V gene. Trimming removed 5 bases at V and 8 bases at J, with 13 bases between. This CDR3 spans 12 amino acids. CDR3 sequence (DNA): TGCAGCGTTCAGACAGGTTCCCATGAGCAGTTCTTC. Translating it yields CSVQTGSHEQFF.

This clone was picked up one time. This sequence joins TRBV2 and TRBJ2-7; the match to TRBD2 covers 7 bases. Per germline, CDR1 SNHLY and CDR2 FYNNEI. The CDR3 sequence is 16 residues long. Germline trimming cut 7 bases from V and 1 base from J; bases unmatched to any gene: 13. The CDR3 is CASKREGLSKSYEQYF. CDR3 DNA: TGTGCCAGCAAGAGGGAGGGACTAAGTAAATCCTACGAGCAGTACTTC.

This chain links TRBV6-6 with TRBJ2-1; D remains unclear. CDR3 length: 11 residues. Per germline, CDR1 MNHNY and CDR2 SVGAGI (reference sequence). V was pared by 2 bases and J by 14 bases, with 10 bases between. In nucleotides, the CDR3 is TGTGCCAGCAGTTACGGTCGTATCGAGTTCTTC. Encoded protein: CASSYGRIEFF.

This chain joins TRBV7-3 and TRBJ1-1; unclear D gene. The germline gives CDR1 SGHTA, CDR2 FQGTGA. Trimming pared 1 base from V and 8 bases from J, leaving 11 bases between. The CDR3 has 13 residues. CDR3 nucleotides: TGTGCCAGCAGCTTAAGAGGGAGGGCAGAAGCTTTCTTT. It yields the protein CASSLRGRAEAFF.

This chain uses TRBV18 with TRBJ2-5; D perhaps matches TRBD1 (6 bases). V was cut by 5 bases and J by 4 bases, with 14 bases left in between. The CDR3 covers 14 residues. Germline CDR1 is KGHSH and CDR2 is LQKENI. The CDR3 DNA sequence: TGTGCCAGCTCATCGACAGGTCTCAGAGAGACCCAGTACTTC. It yields the protein CASSSTGLRETQYF.

This rearrangement joins TRBV7-9 to TRBJ2-6, with 10 bases identical to TRBD1. CDR1 and CDR2 (germline): SEHNR, FQNEAQ (reference sequence). There are 19 residues in the CDR3. V gave up 2 bases and J gave up 4 bases; unmatched junction bases: 11. In DNA, the CDR3 is TGTGCCAGCAGCTTACGGGACAGGGGCCCTTTTATAGGGGCCAACGTCCTGACTTTC. This codes for CASSLRDRGPFIGANVLTF.

The table lists this clone with a count of one. The chain recombines TRBV28 with TRBJ2-3; the D gene is possibly TRBD2 (6 bases). The germline V and J ends were trimmed by 3 bases and 4 bases, with 11 bases remaining between them. Germline V gene data show CDR1 as MDHEN and CDR2 as SYDVKM. This CDR3 has 14 amino acids. CDR3 region: CASSLRGAADTQYF. CDR3 in DNA: TGTGCCAGCAGTTTGCGGGGTGCGGCAGATACGCAGTATTTT.

The CDR3 region is CASSLVILPADRDTEAFF. The CDR3 nucleotides are TGTGCCAGCAGCTTAGTCATTTTGCCGGCGGATAGGGACACTGAAGCTTTCTTT. The chain uses TRBV11-2 and TRBJ1-1; D gene uncertain. Germline lookup yields CDR1 SGHAT and CDR2 FQNNGV. The CDR3 consists of 18 residues. The V gene lost 1 base and the J gene lost 3 bases, with 21 bases spanning the gap.

With respect to this clone: A much larger clone lies a single base off, so this may be a read error. Here the CDR3 DNA reads TGTGCCAGCAGCTTAGTGCGAGGGAACACTGAAGCTTTCTTT. Translation gives CASSLVRGNTEAFF. The chain carries TRBV11-2 and TRBJ1-1; D is unclear. The V end lost 1 base, the J end lost 1 base, and 7 bases lay between the germline ends. This CDR3 contains 14 residues. In germline, CDR1 is SGHAT, CDR2 FQNNGV.

This clone was picked up one time. The chain recombines TRBV4-1 with TRBJ1-1; D remains unclear. Looked up from germline, CDR1 is MGHRA and CDR2 is YSYEKL. The CDR3 sequence is 12 residues long. Trimming left V 2 bases short and J 9 bases short, with 10 bases between. The chain's CDR3 is CASSQTGQKAFF. The DNA of the CDR3 is TGCGCCAGCAGCCAAACTGGGCAGAAAGCTTTCTTT.

This chain links TRBV12-5 with TRBJ1-2, with no clear D. Germline V lookup: CDR1 LGHNT, CDR2 FRNRAP. The CDR3 runs to 14 residues. V lost 6 bases and J lost 4, with 15 bases in between. The CDR3 nucleotides are TGTGCTAGTGGACCAACCGGGCCCCTCTATGGCTACACCTTC. Translated, it gives CASGPTGPLYGYTF.

V gene TRBV27 combines with J gene TRBJ1-2, with D hard to call. CDR3 length: 17 residues. CDR1 MNHEY and CDR2 SMNVEV come from the germline V gene (reference sequence). Trimming shortened V by 5 bases and J by 1 base, and 20 bases separated the two germline ends. The CDR3 spells CASSRDRRPGVNYGYTF. CDR3 DNA: TGTGCCAGCAGTAGGGATCGACGGCCCGGGGTTAACTATGGCTACACCTTC.

V usage is TRBV28 and J usage is TRBJ2-7; D call uncertain. The CDR3 spans 12 residues. V shed 6 bases and J shed 3 bases, with 9 bases lying between them. Germline V gene lookup returns CDR1 MDHEN and CDR2 SYDVKM. CDR3 coding DNA: TGTGCCAGCAGGGTTGGGATCTACGAGCAGTACTTC. Translation gives CASRVGIYEQYF.